This TCR beta chain was captured by sequencing in a study of blood T cell repertoires in COVID-19. For the study at large: T cells, B-cell-depleted T cells, or PBMCs provided the cDNA or gDNA that served as material.

This CDR3 is built from 18 residues. The J segment lost 3 bases and the V segment lost 6 bases, leaving 18 bases of the junction unmatched. The V gene's germline CDR1 is SGHRS and CDR2 YFSETQ. The study drew participants aged about 18 to 89 years from 20 to 30 US areas. Repertoires were generated with immunoSEQ multiplex PCR, while TCRdb's copy carries only in-frame clones and drops some. The sample contains around 150,000 clones, 75% to 85% of which appear only once. Sequenced input: PBMCs or T cells enriched from blood (not recorded which). The sequence came from a man in his forties or fifties who had recovered from COVID-19. The gene calls are TRBV5-1 and TRBJ2-5, with 9 bases fitting TRBD1. CDR3 region: CASISLEAPGQGEETQYF. The DNA for the CDR3 is TGCGCCAGCATCTCCCTAGAGGCCCCGGGACAGGGTGAAGAGACCCAGTACTTC.